This T cell receptor (beta chain) was retrieved from a study of pediatric ulcerative colitis. General study results and limits: Total lymphocyte DNA, not sorted subsets, was the template. Acute severe colitis showed lower rectal diversity from clonal expansions. All ulcerative colitis patients, but no controls, carried two rectal clonotypes.

As to this clone: Its specificity is unknown.

Produced via immunoSEQ multiplex PCR; TCRdb's table is partial and in-frame only. Of 59,000 or so clones listed, 77% are singletons. The CDR3 extends over 13 amino acids. V was clipped by 2 bases and J by 1 base, with 5 bases between them. Germline CDR1 is MGHDK and CDR2 is SYGVNS. The origin of this receptor is a boy between 10 and 17 years old with moderate ulcerative colitis. Sequenced sample: blood. The chain couples TRBV25-1 to TRBJ1-1; D remains ambiguous. In DNA form, the CDR3 reads TGTGCCAGCAGTGAACTCAGGAACACTGAAGCTTTCTTT. This sequence encodes CASSELRNTEAFF.